The following is a T cell receptor (beta chain) sequence with its context. Its antigen is still unknown. Germline loops: CDR1 SNHLY, CDR2 FYNNEI. V shed 4 bases and J shed 0 bases, with 12 bases lying between them. This CDR3 has 15 amino acids. Five hundred nanograms of biopsy DNA per sample underwent TCRB immunosequencing. The method was immunoSEQ multiplex PCR; TCRdb's version includes in-frame clones alone and lacks a portion of them. The sample records approximately 13,000 clones, about 85% being singletons. The sample originates from a study of T cell repertoires in ileal Crohn's disease. For the study at large: Thiopurines (under 12) or anti-TNF agents (more than 17) were given postoperatively to about half.

Study outcomes and limitations: Mucosal expansions were suggested to be mainly CD8 T cells.

Sequencing was carried out using ileal tissue. This receptor was taken from an adult with Crohn's disease. The chain carries TRBV2 and TRBJ1-2, with a weak D call TRBD1 (6 bases). The CDR3 is CASSGGRTANYGYTF. CDR3 in DNA: TGTGCCAGCAGTGGAGGGCGGACAGCTAACTATGGCTACACCTTC.